A selection of T cell receptor beta chains follows, all from one sample in a study of T-cell memory formation after mild COVID-19. TCRdb independently ran MiXCR on the 5' RACE reads; one entry per CDR3 protein. The sample lists 300,000 or so distinct CDR3 sequences, 15% to 20% occurring once. Source material: PBMCs or a T cell subset sorted from them (not recorded which). These receptors all come from a man between 18 and 29 years old who had mild COVID-19 (a few samples of this study predate the infection). Cell type and time point are not known. The CDR3 runs from the conserved cysteine through the conserved F or W. D genes are given only for firm matches. Rows may omit the clone size; those that give it use once, few, many or a size class.

>few|TRBV24-1|.|TRBJ1-1
TGTGCCACCACCGAGGGAACTGAAGCTTTCTTT
CATTEGTEAFF
>.|TRBV10-3|.|TRBJ2-6
TGTGCCACCATCCCAGGGGATGGGGCCAACGTCCTGACTTTC
CATIPGDGANVLTF
>.|TRBV7-3|.|TRBJ2-3
TGTGCCAGCAGCTTAGGGTCTGGGTCGGGAGATACGCAGTATTTT
CASSLGSGSGDTQYF
>few|TRBV6-5|TRBD2|TRBJ2-7
TGTGCCAGCAGCGGACTAGCGGGGACGATTTCGGGCGAGCAGTACTTC
CASSGLAGTISGEQYF
>.|TRBV7-9|.|TRBJ1-2
TGTGCCAGCAGCGATGGATGGACCTACACCTTC
CASSDGWTYTF
>few|TRBV7-8|TRBD1|TRBJ1-1
TGTGCCAGCAGCCCGACAGGGGTTCTAAGGATGAACACTGAAGCTTTCTTT
CASSPTGVLRMNTEAFF
>few|TRBV18|.|TRBJ2-1
TGTGCCAGCTCACCACAGGACAGCCCCTACAATGAGCAGTTCTTC
CASSPQDSPYNEQFF
>.|TRBV7-6|.|TRBJ2-3
TGTGCCAGCAGCTTAGACGGGGCTATAACGCAGTATTTT
CASSLDGAITQYF
>.|TRBV20-1|TRBD1|TRBJ2-3
TGCAGTGCTAGACCCCGGGACAGGTCCACAGATACGCAGTATTTT
CSARPRDRSTDTQYF
>many|TRBV6-5|.|TRBJ2-7
TGTGCCAGCAGTTACCGGGGACCAAGCTCCTACGAGCAGTACTTC
CASSYRGPSSYEQYF
>.|TRBV5-1|TRBD1|TRBJ2-1
TGCGCCAGCAGCTTCGGAGACAGGGGCGGCAATGAGCAGTTCTTC
CASSFGDRGGNEQFF